Given below is one TCR beta chain in context. What it binds is not known. Use of 60 Vbeta and 13 Jbeta primers characterized the PCR. Data came from immunoSEQ multiplex PCR; TCRdb stores just in-frame clones and leaves some out. The table shows approximately 88,000 clones, with over 60% occurring only once. The sample comes from a study of cytomegalovirus exposure and HLA in healthy donors. In the study overall: About 85 million unique TCR sequences came from HLA-typed donors in an early release. Study results and caveats: Within an earlier analysis, most TCR beta V segments proved productive either about 90% or about 30% of the time. Equally common other TCR beta chains were less clonally expanded than HLA-associated ones, a later analysis found. It was assumed in the presence/absence analyses that sequencing depth was roughly uniform across donors.

After removal of 0 bases from V and 7 bases from J, the junction contained 2 bases not matched to a gene. The CDR3 is 14 amino acids. The germline CDR1 and CDR2 sequences are WSHSY and SAAADI. The J gene is TRBJ2-2, the V gene TRBV10-2; TRBD1 aligns across 7 bases. The TCR was taken from a man aged 30 to 39 in good health and CMV-seronegative. The specimen sequenced was PBMCs. The CDR3 loop is CASSESGTDGELFF. The CDR3 nucleotides read TGCGCCAGCAGTGAGTCAGGGACAGACGGGGAGCTGTTTTTT.